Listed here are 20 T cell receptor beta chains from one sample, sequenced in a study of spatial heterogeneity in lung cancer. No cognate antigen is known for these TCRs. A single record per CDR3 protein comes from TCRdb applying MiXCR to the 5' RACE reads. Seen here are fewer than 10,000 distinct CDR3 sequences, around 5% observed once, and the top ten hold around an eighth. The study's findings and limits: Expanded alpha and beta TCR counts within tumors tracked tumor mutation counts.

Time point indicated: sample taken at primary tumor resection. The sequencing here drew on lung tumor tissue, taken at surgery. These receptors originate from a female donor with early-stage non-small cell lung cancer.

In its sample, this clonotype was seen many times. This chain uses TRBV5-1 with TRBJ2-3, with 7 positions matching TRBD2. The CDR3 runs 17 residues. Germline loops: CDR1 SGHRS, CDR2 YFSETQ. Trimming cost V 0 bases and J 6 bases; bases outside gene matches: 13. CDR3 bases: TGCGCCAGCAGCTTGGAGCTGGGCAGGGCGGGAGAGGATACGCAGTATTTT. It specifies CASSLELGRAGEDTQYF.

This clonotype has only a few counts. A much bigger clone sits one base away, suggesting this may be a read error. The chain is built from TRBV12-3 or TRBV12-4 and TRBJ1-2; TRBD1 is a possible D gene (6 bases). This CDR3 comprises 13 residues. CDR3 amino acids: CASSFGGNYGYPF. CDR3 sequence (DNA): TGTGCCAGCAGTTTCGGGGGCAACTATGGCTACCCCTTC.

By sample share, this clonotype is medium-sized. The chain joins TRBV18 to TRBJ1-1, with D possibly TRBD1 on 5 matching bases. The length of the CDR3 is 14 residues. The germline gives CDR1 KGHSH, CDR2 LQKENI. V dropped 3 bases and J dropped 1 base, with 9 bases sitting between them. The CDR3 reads CASSPATENTEAFF. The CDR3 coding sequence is TGTGCCAGCTCACCGGCGACAGAGAACACTGAAGCTTTCTTT.

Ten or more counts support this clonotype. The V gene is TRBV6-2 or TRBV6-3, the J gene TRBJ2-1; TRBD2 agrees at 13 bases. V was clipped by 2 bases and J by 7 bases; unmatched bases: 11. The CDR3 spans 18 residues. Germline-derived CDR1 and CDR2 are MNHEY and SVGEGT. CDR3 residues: CASSYPQLAGGPRNEQFF. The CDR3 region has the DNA TGTGCCAGCAGTTACCCCCAACTAGCGGGAGGGCCCCGTAATGAGCAGTTCTTC.

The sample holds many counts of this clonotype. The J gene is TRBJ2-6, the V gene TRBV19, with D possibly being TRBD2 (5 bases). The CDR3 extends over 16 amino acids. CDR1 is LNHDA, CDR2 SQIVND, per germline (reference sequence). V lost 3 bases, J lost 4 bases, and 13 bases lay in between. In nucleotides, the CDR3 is TGTGCCAGTAGTATTTCGGGGTCGGGCGGGGCCAACGTCCTGACTTTC. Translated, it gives CASSISGSGGANVLTF.

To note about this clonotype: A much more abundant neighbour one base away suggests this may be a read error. As DNA, the CDR3 is TGTGCCAGCAGGTCGGACAGGGACTATGGCTACAACTTC. Residues: CASRSDRDYGYNF. The chain uses TRBV28 and TRBJ1-2, with TRBD1 matching 8 bases. CDR3 length: 13 residues. Germline CDR1 reads MDHEN; CDR2 reads SYDVKM.

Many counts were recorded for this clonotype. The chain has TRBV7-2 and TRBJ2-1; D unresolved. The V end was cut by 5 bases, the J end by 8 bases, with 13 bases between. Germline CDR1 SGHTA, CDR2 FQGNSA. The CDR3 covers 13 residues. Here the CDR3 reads CASSLGPDDEQFF. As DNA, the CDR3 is TGTGCCAGCAGCCTTGGACCGGACGATGAGCAGTTCTTC.

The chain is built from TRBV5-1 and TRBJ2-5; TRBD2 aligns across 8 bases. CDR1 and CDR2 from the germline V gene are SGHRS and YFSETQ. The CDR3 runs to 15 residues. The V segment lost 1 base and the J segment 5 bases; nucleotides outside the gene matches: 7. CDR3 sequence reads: CASSLRGGPRETQYF. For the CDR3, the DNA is TGCGCCAGCAGCTTGCGGGGGGGCCCCCGGGAGACCCAGTACTTC.

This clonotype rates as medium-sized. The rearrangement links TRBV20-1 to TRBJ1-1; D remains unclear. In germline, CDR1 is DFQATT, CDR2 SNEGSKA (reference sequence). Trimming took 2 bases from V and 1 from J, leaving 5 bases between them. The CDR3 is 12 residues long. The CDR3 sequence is CSARPGNTEAFF. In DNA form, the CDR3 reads TGCAGTGCTAGACCGGGGAACACTGAAGCTTTCTTT.

The CDR3 reads CASSEELANVGEQFF. The DNA of the CDR3 is TGTGCCAGCAGTGAGGAACTTGCTAATGTCGGTGAGCAGTTCTTC. The rearrangement joins TRBV6-1 to TRBJ2-1; no clear D. The germline CDR1 and CDR2 sequences are MNHNS and SASEGT. The CDR3 extends over 15 amino acids. V lost 3 bases and J lost 9, with 18 bases in between.

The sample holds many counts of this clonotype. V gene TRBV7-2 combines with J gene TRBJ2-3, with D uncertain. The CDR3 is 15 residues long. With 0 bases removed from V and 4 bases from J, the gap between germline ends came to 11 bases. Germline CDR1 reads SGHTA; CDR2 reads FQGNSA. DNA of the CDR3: TGTGCCAGCAGCTTAGCGGGATATGGTTCAGATACGCAGTATTTT. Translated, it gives CASSLAGYGSDTQYF.

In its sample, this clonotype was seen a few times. For the CDR3, the DNA is TGCAGTGCTAGAGTCCCCGGGCCGGGCTATGGCTACACCTTC. Amino acid sequence: CSARVPGPGYGYTF. The chain joins TRBV20-1 to TRBJ1-2; D is unresolved. Germline assignment: CDR1 DFQATT and CDR2 SNEGSKA (reference sequence). The CDR3 is 14 residues long. V was pared by 1 base and J by 4 bases, with 13 bases between.

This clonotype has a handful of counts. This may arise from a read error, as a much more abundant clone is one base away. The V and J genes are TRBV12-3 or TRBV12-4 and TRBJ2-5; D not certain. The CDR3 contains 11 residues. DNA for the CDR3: TGTGCCAGCAGTCAAAACCAGGCTATGGACTTC. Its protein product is CASSQNQAMDF.

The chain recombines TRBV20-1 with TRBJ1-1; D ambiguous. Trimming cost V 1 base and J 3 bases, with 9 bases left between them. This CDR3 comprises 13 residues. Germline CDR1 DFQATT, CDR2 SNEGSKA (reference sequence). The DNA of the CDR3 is TGCAGTGCTAGAGGAGGGATTGACACTGAAGCTTTCTTT. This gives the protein CSARGGIDTEAFF.

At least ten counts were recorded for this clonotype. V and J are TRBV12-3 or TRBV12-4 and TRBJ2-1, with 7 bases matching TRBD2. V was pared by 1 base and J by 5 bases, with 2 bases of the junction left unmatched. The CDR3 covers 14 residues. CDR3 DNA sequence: TGTGCCAGCAGTTTAGGTGGGGGGGACAATGAGCAGTTCTTC. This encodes CASSLGGGDNEQFF.

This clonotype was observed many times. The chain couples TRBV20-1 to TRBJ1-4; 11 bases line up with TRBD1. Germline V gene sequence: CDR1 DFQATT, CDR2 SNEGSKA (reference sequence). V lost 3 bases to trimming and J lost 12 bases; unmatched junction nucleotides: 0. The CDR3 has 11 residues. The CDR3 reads CSARDRGQLFF. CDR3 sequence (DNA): TGCAGTGCTAGGGACAGGGGGCAACTGTTTTTT.

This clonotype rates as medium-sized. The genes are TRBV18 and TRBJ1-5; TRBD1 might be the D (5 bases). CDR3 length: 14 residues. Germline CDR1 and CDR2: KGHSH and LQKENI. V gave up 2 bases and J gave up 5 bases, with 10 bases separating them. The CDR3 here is CASSPELGDQPQHF. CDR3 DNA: TGTGCCAGCTCACCAGAGTTGGGGGATCAGCCCCAGCATTTT.

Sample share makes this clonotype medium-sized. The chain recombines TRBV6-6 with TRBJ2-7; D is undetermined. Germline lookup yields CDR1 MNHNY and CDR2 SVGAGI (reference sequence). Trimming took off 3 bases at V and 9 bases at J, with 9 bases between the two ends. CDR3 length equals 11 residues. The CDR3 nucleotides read TGTGCCAGCAGTTATGTAGACGGGCAGTACTTC. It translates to CASSYVDGQYF.

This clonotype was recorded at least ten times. The CDR3 DNA is TGTGCCAGCAGCTCAGAGGCAGGGCTCCAGCATTTT. Translating it yields CASSSEAGLQHF. The genes are TRBV7-2 and TRBJ1-5, with D tentatively TRBD1 (5 bases). Germline CDR1 and CDR2: SGHTA and FQGNSA. This CDR3 has 12 residues. Trimming removed 4 bases from V and 12 bases from J, with 13 bases in between.

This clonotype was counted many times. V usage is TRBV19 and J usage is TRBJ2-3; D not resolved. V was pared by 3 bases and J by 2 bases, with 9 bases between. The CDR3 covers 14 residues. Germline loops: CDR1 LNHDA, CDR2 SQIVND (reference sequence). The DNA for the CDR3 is TGTGCCAGTAGTATTACCTTATCCACAGATACGCAGTATTTT. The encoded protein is CASSITLSTDTQYF.